This T cell receptor (beta chain) was sequenced during a study of regulatory T cells in long-lasting Graves disease. Indicated time point: persistent/refractory GD, antithyroid drugs over 5 years with positive TRAb. TCR sequences were obtained from RNA taken from PBMCs. This clonotype was seen more than once but under ten times. Researchers made TCR beta libraries by using iRepertoire HTBI primers and running Arm-PCR on CDR3 regions. TCRdb analysed the multiplex PCR reads with MiXCR anew, one entry per CDR3 protein. The table shows 700,000 or so distinct CDR3 sequences, with around 32% occurring only once. V lost 7 bases and J lost 1, with 10 bases in between. This CDR3 is built from 13 residues.

This chain joins TRBV12-3 or TRBV12-4 and TRBJ1-1; D is possibly TRBD1 (5 bases). The sample in question was peripheral blood mononuclear cells (PBMCs), obtained when the disease was refractory, from a patient treated with antithyroid drugs. The sequence derives from a female donor with Graves disease. As DNA, the CDR3 is TGTGCCAGCACCCGGACAAGGAACACTGAAGCTTTCTTT. This gives the protein CASTRTRNTEAFF.